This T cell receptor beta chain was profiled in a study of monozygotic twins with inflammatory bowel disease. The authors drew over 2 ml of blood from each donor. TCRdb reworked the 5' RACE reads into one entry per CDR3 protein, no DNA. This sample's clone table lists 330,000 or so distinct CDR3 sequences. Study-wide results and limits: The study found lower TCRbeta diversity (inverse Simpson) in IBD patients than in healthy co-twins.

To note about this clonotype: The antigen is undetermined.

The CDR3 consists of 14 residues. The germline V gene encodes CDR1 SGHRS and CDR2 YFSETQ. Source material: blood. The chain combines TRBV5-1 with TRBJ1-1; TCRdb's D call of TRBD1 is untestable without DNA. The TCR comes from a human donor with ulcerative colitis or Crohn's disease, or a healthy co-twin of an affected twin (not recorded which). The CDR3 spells CASSAITGVAEAFF.